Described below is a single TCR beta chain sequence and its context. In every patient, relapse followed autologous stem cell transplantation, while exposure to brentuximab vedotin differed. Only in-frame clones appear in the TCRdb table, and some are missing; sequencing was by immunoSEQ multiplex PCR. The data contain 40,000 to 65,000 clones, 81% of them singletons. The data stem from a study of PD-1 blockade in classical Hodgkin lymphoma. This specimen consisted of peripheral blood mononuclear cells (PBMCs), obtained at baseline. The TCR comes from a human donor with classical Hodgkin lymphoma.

CDR3 in amino acids: CASSSYSGAFEQYV. In DNA, the CDR3 is TGTGCCAGCAGCTCTTATTCCGGTGCCTTCGAGCAGTACGTC. This chain links TRBV7-9 with TRBJ2-7; D uncertain. The CDR3 consists of 14 residues. Trimming shortened V by 4 bases and J by 6 bases, and 16 bases separated the two germline ends. CDR1 and CDR2 (germline): SEHNR, FQNEAQ (reference sequence).